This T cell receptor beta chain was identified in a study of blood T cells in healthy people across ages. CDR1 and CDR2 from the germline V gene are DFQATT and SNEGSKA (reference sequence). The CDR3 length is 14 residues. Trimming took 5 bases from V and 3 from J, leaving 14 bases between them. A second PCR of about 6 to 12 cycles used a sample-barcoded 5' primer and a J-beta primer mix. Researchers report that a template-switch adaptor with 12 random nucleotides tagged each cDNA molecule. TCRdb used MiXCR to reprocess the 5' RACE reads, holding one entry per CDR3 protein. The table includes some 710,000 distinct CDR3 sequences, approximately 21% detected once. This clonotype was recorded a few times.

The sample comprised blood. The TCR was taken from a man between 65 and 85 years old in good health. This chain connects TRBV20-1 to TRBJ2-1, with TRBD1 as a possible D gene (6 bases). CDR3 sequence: CSADDRINYNEQFF. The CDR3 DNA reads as TGCAGTGCTGACGACAGGATTAACTACAATGAGCAGTTCTTC.